The 32 T cell receptor beta chains reported below all come from one sample, sequenced in a study of blood T cell repertoires in COVID-19. Clones were read by immunoSEQ multiplex PCR, and TCRdb kept only the in-frame ones, dropping some. The data contain hundreds of thousands of clones, roughly 90% of them singletons. The specimen was peripheral blood. Receptors originate from a woman aged 25-40 years with active or convalescent COVID-19.

The chain is built from TRBV6-1 and TRBJ1-5; D is unresolved. Germline CDR1 is MNHNS and CDR2 is SASEGT. The CDR3 runs 13 residues. Deletions cut 2 bases from V and 5 bases from J, with 7 bases between. In nucleotides, the CDR3 is TGTGCCAGCAGTGAAATATCCGATCAGCCCCAGCATTTT. It codes for CASSEISDQPQHF.

This clone was observed once. CDR3 residues: CASSYWAGGGTGELFF. The DNA of the CDR3 is TGTGCCAGCAGTTACTGGGCGGGAGGGGGGACCGGGGAGCTGTTTTTT. This rearrangement joins TRBV6-5 to TRBJ2-2; the match to TRBD2 covers 9 bases. Unmatched junction bases numbered 5, after V lost 1 base and J lost 5 bases. Germline-derived CDR1 and CDR2 are MNHEY and SVGAGI. CDR3 length: 16 amino acids.

This sequence joins TRBV6-1 and TRBJ1-6, with 7 bases fitting TRBD1. The junction had 5 bases not matched to a gene; V was cut back by 3 bases and J by 6 bases. Germline CDR1 reads MNHNS; CDR2 reads SASEGT. The CDR3 has 15 amino acids. The CDR3 is CASSDPGQTNSPLHF. The CDR3 DNA sequence: TGTGCCAGCAGTGACCCGGGACAGACTAATTCACCCCTCCACTTT.

Many counts were recorded for this clone. The V and J genes are TRBV10-3 and TRBJ2-1; a possible D gene is TRBD2 (6 bases). With 1 base removed from V and 9 bases from J, the gap between germline ends came to 10 bases. This CDR3 has 13 residues. Germline CDR1 is ENHRY and CDR2 is SYGVKD. DNA of the CDR3: TGTGCCATCAGTGAGTTCCGGACTACTGAGCAGTTCTTC. It codes for CAISEFRTTEQFF.

On this clone itself: Other DNA sequences in this sample translate to the same CDR3. The J gene is TRBJ2-7, the V gene TRBV18; a weak D match, TRBD1 (7 bases). The V end lost 3 bases, the J end lost 4 bases, and 13 bases lay between the germline ends. The CDR3 contains 14 residues. CDR1 and CDR2 from the germline V gene are KGHSH and LQKENI. The CDR3 coding sequence is TGTGCCAGCTCACCTCAGACAGGGACTTACGAGCAGTACTTC. Protein sequence: CASSPQTGTYEQYF.

This sequence joins TRBV7-9 and TRBJ1-4; TRBD1 agrees at 9 bases. Germline CDR1 SEHNR, CDR2 FQNEAQ (reference sequence). The V segment lost 5 bases and the J segment 7 bases; nucleotides outside the gene matches: 5. This CDR3 is built from 14 residues. As DNA, the CDR3 is TGTGCCAGCAGCACCGGGACAGGGACTGAAAAACTGTTTTTT. Translation gives CASSTGTGTEKLFF.

This chain uses TRBV15 with TRBJ2-3; D is perhaps TRBD2 (6 bases). Trimming cost V 5 bases and J 4 bases, with 16 bases left between them. The CDR3 covers 15 residues. Germline loops: CDR1 LNHNV, CDR2 YYDKDF (reference sequence). CDR3 loop: CATSRRVEGPDTQYF. Here the CDR3 DNA reads TGTGCCACCAGCCGACGGGTGGAGGGGCCAGATACGCAGTATTTT.

This chain links TRBV19 with TRBJ2-7; TRBD2 matches at 7 bases. Germline-derived CDR1 and CDR2 are LNHDA and SQIVND (reference sequence). V dropped 0 bases and J dropped 7; count of bases not matched to a gene: 3. The CDR3 covers 13 residues. This chain's CDR3 is CASSIEGGEEQYF. DNA for the CDR3: TGTGCCAGTAGTATAGAGGGGGGGGAGGAGCAGTACTTC.

The gene calls are TRBV29-1 and TRBJ1-1; no clear D. V shed 0 bases and J shed 6 bases, with 5 bases lying between them. The length of the CDR3 is 11 residues. CDR1 and CDR2 (germline): SQVTM, ANQGSEA. CDR3 residues: CSVEDSSEAFF. The CDR3 DNA reads TGCAGCGTTGAAGACAGTTCTGAAGCTTTCTTT.

The count of this clone is one. V gene TRBV6-5 combines with J gene TRBJ1-1; D is unresolved. The CDR3 consists of 13 residues. The germline CDR1 and CDR2 sequences are MNHEY and SVGAGI. Trimming took off 10 bases at V and 1 base at J, with 13 bases between the two ends. In DNA form, the CDR3 reads TGTGCCACTAGGAGAGTTCCGAACACTGAAGCTTTCTTT. Protein product: CATRRVPNTEAFF.

The sample holds a few counts of this clone. The J gene is TRBJ2-1, the V gene TRBV9, with TRBD2 identical over 8 bases. The germline V gene encodes CDR1 SGDLS and CDR2 YYNGEE. The CDR3 contains 18 residues. The V gene end was trimmed by 0 bases and the J gene end by 6 bases; junction bases not matched to a gene: 14. CDR3 in amino acids: CASSVVTSGTSPINEQFF. The CDR3 region has the DNA TGTGCCAGCAGCGTAGTCACCTCCGGGACTAGTCCCATCAATGAGCAGTTCTTC. The full variable domain, rest sourced from reference TRBV9 and TRBJ2-1, is DSGVTQTPKHLITATGQRVTLRCSPRSGDLSVYWYQQSLDQGLQFLIQYYNGEERAKGNILERFSAQQFPDLHSELNLSSLELGDSALYFCASSVVTSGTSPINEQFFGPGTRLTVL.

The rearrangement uses TRBV11-2 and TRBJ2-7; 8 positions match TRBD2. Germline V gene sequence: CDR1 SGHAT, CDR2 FQNNGV. Trimming took 7 bases from V and 1 from J; bases not matched to a gene: 6. The CDR3 is 14 residues long. The CDR3 is CASTMGLGSYEQYF. CDR3 in DNA: TGTGCCAGCACGATGGGACTAGGTTCCTACGAGCAGTACTTC.

V is TRBV19 and J is TRBJ1-1; perhaps TRBD1 as D (6 bases). V gave up 6 bases and J gave up 3 bases, with 17 bases separating them. Germline CDR1 is LNHDA and CDR2 is SQIVND (reference sequence). There are 15 residues in the CDR3. The CDR3 protein is CASRSETGSHTEAFF. DNA of the CDR3: TGTGCCAGTAGATCGGAGACAGGTTCGCACACTGAAGCTTTCTTT.

The genes are TRBV6-2 or TRBV6-3 and TRBJ2-5; a possible D gene is TRBD2 (7 bases). Germline V gene sequence: CDR1 MNHEY, CDR2 SVGEGT. The V gene lost 1 base and the J gene lost 3 bases, with 15 bases spanning the gap. This CDR3 comprises 16 residues. The CDR3 sequence is CASSYYAGGREETQYF. CDR3 in DNA: TGTGCCAGCAGTTACTACGCCGGGGGGCGAGAAGAGACCCAGTACTTC.

The chain links TRBV11-3 to TRBJ2-2; D is undetermined. The CDR3 consists of 15 residues. CDR1 SGHNT and CDR2 YENEEA come from the germline V gene. V was cut by 4 bases and J by 6 bases, with 15 bases left in between. Here the CDR3 DNA reads TGTGCCAGCAGCTCCATCAGCGTTGGCGCCGGGGAGCTGTTTTTT. Residues: CASSSISVGAGELFF.

This chain joins TRBV11-2 and TRBJ1-6, with D unclear. Germline CDR1 is SGHAT and CDR2 is FQNNGV. The CDR3 length is 14 residues. V was shortened by 4 bases and J by 9 bases, with 13 bases between the two germline ends. CDR3 coding DNA: TGTGCCAGCAGCTCCGGCCCTACGGGTTCACCCCTCCACTTT. It specifies CASSSGPTGSPLHF.

The chain carries TRBV5-6 and TRBJ1-1, with D uncertain. Germline CDR1 and CDR2: SGHDT and YYEEEE. The CDR3 consists of 11 residues. V was clipped by 2 bases and J by 8 bases, with 7 bases between them. The CDR3, as DNA: TGTGCCAGCAGCTTAATGGGCGAAGCTTTCTTT. Translating gives CASSLMGEAFF.

The V call is TRBV5-1, the J call TRBJ2-7, with D tentatively TRBD2 (5 bases). Germline-derived CDR1 and CDR2 are SGHRS and YFSETQ. CDR3 size: 16 residues. V lost 1 base to trimming and J lost 1 base, with 15 bases between them. The CDR3 here is CASSLNAGGLSYEQYF. The CDR3 region has the DNA TGCGCCAGCAGCTTGAATGCTGGCGGGCTTTCCTACGAGCAGTACTTC.

The rearrangement links TRBV10-2 to TRBJ1-1; 10 nucleotides line up with TRBD1. Germline values: CDR1 WSHSY, CDR2 SAAADI. This CDR3 has 15 amino acids. V lost 6 bases, J lost 7 bases, and 11 bases stayed unmatched. The CDR3 protein is CASRPGTGVLGEAFF. The CDR3, as DNA: TGCGCCAGCAGACCCGGGACAGGGGTTTTGGGTGAAGCTTTCTTT.

The chain carries TRBV24-1 and TRBJ2-1; 7 bases map to TRBD2. V lost 4 bases to trimming and J lost 4 bases; unmatched junction nucleotides: 9. This CDR3 region has 16 residues. CDR1 KGHDR and CDR2 SFDVKD come from the germline V gene. Written as DNA, the CDR3 is TGTGCCACCAGTGACCTTACTAGCGAGATGTACAATGAGCAGTTCTTC. It yields the protein CATSDLTSEMYNEQFF.

This chain links TRBV19 with TRBJ1-2; D remains ambiguous. CDR1 is LNHDA and CDR2 is SQIVND in the germline V gene (reference sequence). V gave up 3 bases and J gave up 8 bases, with 13 bases separating them. The CDR3 extends over 13 amino acids. The chain's CDR3 is CASSIGPGRGYTF. CDR3 in DNA: TGTGCCAGTAGTATTGGGCCCGGTCGAGGCTACACCTTC.

This clone was detected a few times. This chain connects TRBV19 to TRBJ2-7; 9 nucleotides line up with TRBD1. From germline, CDR1 is LNHDA and CDR2 SQIVND (reference sequence). J gave up 4 bases and V 10 bases, and 11 bases lay outside the gene matches. There are 14 residues in the CDR3. The CDR3 DNA sequence: TGTGCCACCATGACGGGACAGGGAGGATACGAGCAGTACTTC. Amino acid sequence: CATMTGQGGYEQYF.

The chain carries TRBV11-2 and TRBJ2-1; TRBD2 matches 8 bases. Trimming removed 5 bases from V and 6 bases from J; junction bases left unmatched: 12. Germline values: CDR1 SGHAT, CDR2 FQNNGV. The CDR3 is 16 residues long. The CDR3, as DNA: TGTGCCAGCAGCGCCCGTCTTGCGGGAGGACCCAATGAGCAGTTCTTC. Its protein product is CASSARLAGGPNEQFF.

The J gene is TRBJ2-2, the V gene TRBV10-1; D is unresolved. Germline values: CDR1 WNHNN, CDR2 SYGVQD (reference sequence). Trimming removed 5 bases at V and 1 base at J, with 5 bases between. This CDR3 has 13 residues. The CDR3 nucleotides are TGCGCCAGCAGTACAGAGAACACCGGGGAGCTGTTTTTT. It is translated as CASSTENTGELFF.

The rearrangement uses TRBV5-5 and TRBJ2-7; 13 positions agree with TRBD2. Germline-derived CDR1 and CDR2 are SGHKS and YYEKEE (reference sequence). V dropped 4 bases and J dropped 6; count of bases not matched to a gene: 16. The CDR3 sequence is 18 residues long. CDR3 amino acids: CASSPGLAGASLFSEQYF. CDR3 sequence (DNA): TGTGCCAGCAGCCCAGGACTAGCGGGGGCCTCGCTATTCTCCGAGCAGTACTTC.

V is TRBV6-2 or TRBV6-3 and J is TRBJ1-4; 8 bases agree with TRBD1. This CDR3 comprises 15 residues. CDR1 is MNHEY, CDR2 SVGEGT, per germline. Trimming took 2 bases from V and 5 from J; bases not matched to a gene: 4. The CDR3 spells CASSYAAGGNEKLFF. CDR3 nucleotides: TGTGCCAGCAGTTACGCGGCAGGGGGCAATGAAAAACTGTTTTTT.

The chain employs TRBV18 and TRBJ1-1; D perhaps matches TRBD1 (6 bases). The germline gives CDR1 KGHSH, CDR2 LQKENI. Deletions cut 2 bases from V and 10 bases from J, with 14 bases between. This CDR3 is 13 amino acids long. CDR3 sequence (DNA): TGTGCCAGCTCACCAAACAAGGGGGAAGGAGCTTTCTTT. Translating gives CASSPNKGEGAFF.

The rearrangement uses TRBV27 and TRBJ1-1; TRBD1 might be the D (5 bases). The CDR3 totals 13 residues. Trimming left V 7 bases short and J 4 bases short, with 13 bases between. Germline loops: CDR1 MNHEY, CDR2 SMNVEV (reference sequence). The CDR3 here is CASKTTGITEAFF. The DNA for the CDR3 is TGTGCCAGCAAAACCACAGGAATCACTGAAGCTTTCTTT.

The CDR3 DNA sequence: TGTGCCAGTGAGGGCCTTCTATATGGCTACACCTTC. This sequence encodes CASEGLLYGYTF. The genes are TRBV19 and TRBJ1-2; D not resolved. CDR1 is LNHDA and CDR2 is SQIVND in the germline V gene (reference sequence). Trimming left V 8 bases short and J 5 bases short, with 12 bases between. CDR3 length equals 12 residues.

For this clone: At the DNA level, this CDR3 is encoded by other sequences in the same sample as well. This chain uses TRBV5-1 with TRBJ1-2, with D perhaps TRBD1 (6 bases). In germline, CDR1 is SGHRS, CDR2 YFSETQ. Trimming shortened V by 0 bases and J by 2 bases, and 8 bases separated the two germline ends. The length of the CDR3 is 14 residues. The CDR3 sequence is CASSLGTANYGYTF. DNA for the CDR3: TGCGCCAGCAGCTTGGGGACAGCGAACTATGGCTACACCTTC.

The chain is built from TRBV6-5 and TRBJ1-3; D not certain. This CDR3 has 13 residues. Germline CDR1 is MNHEY and CDR2 is SVGAGI. Trimming stripped 1 base from V and 4 bases from J, with 5 bases between. This CDR3 reads CASSYFQGNTIYF. For the CDR3, the DNA is TGTGCCAGCAGTTACTTTCAAGGAAACACCATATATTTT.

In its sample, this clone was seen once. The gene calls are TRBV5-1 and TRBJ1-5, with TRBD1 as a possible D gene (6 bases). This CDR3 comprises 15 residues. The germline V and J ends were trimmed by 3 bases and 3 bases, with 13 bases remaining between them. Germline V gives CDR1 SGHRS, CDR2 YFSETQ. CDR3 in DNA: TGCGCCAGCAGCTCGACGACAGGTCTCAATCAGCCCCAGCATTTT. Translating it yields CASSSTTGLNQPQHF.